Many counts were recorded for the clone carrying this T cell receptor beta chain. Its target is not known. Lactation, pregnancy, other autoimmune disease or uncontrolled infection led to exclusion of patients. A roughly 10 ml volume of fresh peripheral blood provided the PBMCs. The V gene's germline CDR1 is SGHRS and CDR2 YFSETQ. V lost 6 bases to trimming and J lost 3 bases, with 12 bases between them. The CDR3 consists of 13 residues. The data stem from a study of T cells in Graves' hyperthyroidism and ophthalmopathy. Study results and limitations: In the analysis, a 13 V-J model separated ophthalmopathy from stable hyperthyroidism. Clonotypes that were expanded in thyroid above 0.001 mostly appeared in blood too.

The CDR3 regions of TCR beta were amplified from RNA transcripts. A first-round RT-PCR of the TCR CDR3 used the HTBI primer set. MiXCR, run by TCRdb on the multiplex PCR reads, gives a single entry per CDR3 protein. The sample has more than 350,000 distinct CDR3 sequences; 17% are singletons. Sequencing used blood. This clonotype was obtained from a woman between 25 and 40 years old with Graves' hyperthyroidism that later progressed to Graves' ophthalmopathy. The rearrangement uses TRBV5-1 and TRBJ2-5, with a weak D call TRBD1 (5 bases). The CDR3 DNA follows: TGCGCCAGCAAGTTCAAAGGGGAAGAGACCCAGTACTTC. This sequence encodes CASKFKGEETQYF.